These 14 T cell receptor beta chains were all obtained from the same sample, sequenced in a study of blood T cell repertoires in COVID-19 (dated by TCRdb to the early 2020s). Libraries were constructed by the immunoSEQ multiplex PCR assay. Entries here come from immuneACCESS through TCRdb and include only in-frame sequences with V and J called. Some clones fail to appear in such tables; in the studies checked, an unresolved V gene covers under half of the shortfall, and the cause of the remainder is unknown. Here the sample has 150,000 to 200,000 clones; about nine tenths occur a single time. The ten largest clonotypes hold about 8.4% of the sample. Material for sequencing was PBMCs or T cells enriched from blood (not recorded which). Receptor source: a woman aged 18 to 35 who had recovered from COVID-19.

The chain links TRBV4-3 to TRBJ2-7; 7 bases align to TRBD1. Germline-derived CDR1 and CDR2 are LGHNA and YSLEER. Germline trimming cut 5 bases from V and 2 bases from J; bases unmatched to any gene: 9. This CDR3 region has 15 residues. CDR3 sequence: CASSAGTAYPYEQYF. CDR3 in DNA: TGCGCCAGCAGCGCCGGGACAGCCTACCCCTACGAGCAGTACTTC.

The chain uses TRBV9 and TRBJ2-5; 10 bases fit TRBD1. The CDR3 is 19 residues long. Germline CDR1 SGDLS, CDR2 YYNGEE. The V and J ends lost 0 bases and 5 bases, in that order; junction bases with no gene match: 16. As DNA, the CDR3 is TGTGCCAGCAGCGTAGGCGGAAGAGGAGGACAGGGGGTACGGGAGACCCAGTACTTC. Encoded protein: CASSVGGRGGQGVRETQYF. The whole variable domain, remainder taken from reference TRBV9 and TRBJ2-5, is DSGVTQTPKHLITATGQRVTLRCSPRSGDLSVYWYQQSLDQGLQFLIQYYNGEERAKGNILERFSAQQFPDLHSELNLSSLELGDSALYFCASSVGGRGGQGVRETQYFGPGTRLLVL.

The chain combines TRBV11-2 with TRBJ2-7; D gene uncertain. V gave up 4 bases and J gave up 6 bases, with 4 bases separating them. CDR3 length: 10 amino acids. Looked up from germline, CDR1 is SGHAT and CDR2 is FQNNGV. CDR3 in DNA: TGTGCCAGCAGCTCCCTCGAGCAGTACTTC. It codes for CASSSLEQYF.

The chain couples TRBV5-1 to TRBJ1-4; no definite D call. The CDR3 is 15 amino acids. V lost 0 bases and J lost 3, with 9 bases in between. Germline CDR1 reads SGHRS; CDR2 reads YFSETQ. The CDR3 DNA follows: TGCGCCAGCAGCTTGGCAGAATCCTCTAATGAAAAACTGTTTTTT. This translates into CASSLAESSNEKLFF.

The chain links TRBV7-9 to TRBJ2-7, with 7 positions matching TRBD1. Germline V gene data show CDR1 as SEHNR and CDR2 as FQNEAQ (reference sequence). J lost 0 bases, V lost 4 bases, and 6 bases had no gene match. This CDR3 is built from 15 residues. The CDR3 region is CASSSTGDPSYEQYF. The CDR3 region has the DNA TGTGCCAGCAGCTCTACAGGGGATCCCTCCTACGAGCAGTACTTC.

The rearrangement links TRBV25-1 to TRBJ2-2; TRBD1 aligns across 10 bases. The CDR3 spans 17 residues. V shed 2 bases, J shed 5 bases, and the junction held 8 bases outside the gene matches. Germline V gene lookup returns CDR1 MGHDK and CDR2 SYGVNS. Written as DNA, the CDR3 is TGTGCCAGCAGTGAAGCGCCGGGACAGGGGATTACCGGGGAGCTGTTTTTT. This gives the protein CASSEAPGQGITGELFF.

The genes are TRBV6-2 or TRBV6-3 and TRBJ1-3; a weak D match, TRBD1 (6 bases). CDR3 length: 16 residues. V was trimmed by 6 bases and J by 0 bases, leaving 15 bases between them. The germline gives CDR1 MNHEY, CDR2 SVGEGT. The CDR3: CASSPQGPDSGNTIYF. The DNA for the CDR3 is TGTGCCAGCAGCCCACAGGGCCCCGACTCTGGAAACACCATATATTTT.

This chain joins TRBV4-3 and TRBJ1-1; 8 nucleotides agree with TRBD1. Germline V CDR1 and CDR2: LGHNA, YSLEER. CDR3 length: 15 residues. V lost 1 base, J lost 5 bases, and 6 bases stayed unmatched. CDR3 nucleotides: TGCGCCAGCAGCCAAGCCCAGGGGGCCGGGACTGAAGCTTTCTTT. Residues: CASSQAQGAGTEAFF.

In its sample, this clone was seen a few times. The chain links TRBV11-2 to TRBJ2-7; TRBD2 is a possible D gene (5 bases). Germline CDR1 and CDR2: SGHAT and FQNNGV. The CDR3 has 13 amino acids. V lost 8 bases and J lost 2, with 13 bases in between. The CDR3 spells CASLAGPTYEQYF. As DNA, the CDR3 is TGTGCCAGCCTAGCAGGCCCCACCTACGAGCAGTACTTC.

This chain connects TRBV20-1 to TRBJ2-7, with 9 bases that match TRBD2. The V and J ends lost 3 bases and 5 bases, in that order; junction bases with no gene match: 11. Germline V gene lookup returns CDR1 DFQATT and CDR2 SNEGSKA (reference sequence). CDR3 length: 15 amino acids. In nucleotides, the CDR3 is TGCAGTGCTAGTCAATGGGGACTAGCTGAAAACGAGCAGTACTTC. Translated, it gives CSASQWGLAENEQYF.

CDR3 nucleotide sequence: TGTGCCAGCAGCTCGGACTACTACAATGAGCAGTTCTTC. Residues: CASSSDYYNEQFF. The chain has TRBV5-4 and TRBJ2-1, with D perhaps TRBD2 (6 bases). The CDR3 runs 13 residues. Germline assignment: CDR1 SGHNT and CDR2 YYREEE (reference sequence). V was shortened by 3 bases and J by 3 bases, with 7 bases between the two germline ends. Supplemented by reference TRBV5-4 and TRBJ2-1, the full variable domain reads ETGVTQSPTHLIKTRGQQVTLRCSSQSGHNTVSWYQQALGQGPQFIFQYYREEENGRGNFPPRFSGLQFPNYSSELNVNALELDDSALYLCASSSDYYNEQFFGPGTRLTVL.

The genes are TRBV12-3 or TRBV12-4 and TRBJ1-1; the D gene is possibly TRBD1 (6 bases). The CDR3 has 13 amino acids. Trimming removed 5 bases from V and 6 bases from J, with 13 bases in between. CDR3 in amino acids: CASSRTGRAEAFF. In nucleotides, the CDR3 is TGTGCCAGCAGTCGCACAGGGAGGGCTGAAGCTTTCTTT.

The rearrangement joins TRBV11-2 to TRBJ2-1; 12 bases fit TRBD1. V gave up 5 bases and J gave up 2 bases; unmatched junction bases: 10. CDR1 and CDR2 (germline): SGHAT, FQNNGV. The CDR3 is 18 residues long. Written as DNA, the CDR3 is TGTGCCAGCAGCCTTGAAGCCGGGGACAGGGGGCCCTACAATGAGCAGTTCTTC. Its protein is CASSLEAGDRGPYNEQFF.

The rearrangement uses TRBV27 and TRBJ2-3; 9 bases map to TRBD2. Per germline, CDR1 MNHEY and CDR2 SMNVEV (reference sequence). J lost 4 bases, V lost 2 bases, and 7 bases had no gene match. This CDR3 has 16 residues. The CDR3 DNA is TGTGCCAGCAGTTTAGTTCAGCGGGGGGAAGCAGATACGCAGTATTTT. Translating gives CASSLVQRGEADTQYF.